This paragraph reports one TCR beta chain. Per germline, CDR1 MDHEN and CDR2 SYDVKM. V lost 5 bases and J 1 base, leaving 12 bases between the germline ends. The CDR3 loop spans 15 amino acids. As for time point: peripheral blood 6 weeks after treatment start. The data originate from a study of PD-L1 blockade in urothelial cancer. Across the study: Anywhere from 0 to 3 prior chemotherapy regimens had been received by patients. Investigators checked blood 3 weeks (second dose) and 6 weeks after treatment start.

Assay: immunoSEQ multiplex PCR; the TCRdb copy retains only in-frame clones and omits some. The repertoire holds some 120,000 clones, with around nine tenths as singletons. The receptor was isolated from a man aged 60 to 69 with urothelial cancer. The starting material was PBMCs, obtained around atezolizumab (anti-PD-L1) treatment. The rearrangement links TRBV28 to TRBJ1-5, with a weak D call TRBD1 (6 bases). CDR3 in DNA: TGTGCCAGCAGTGGATACAGGGTAAGCAATCAGCCCCAGCATTTT. This codes for CASSGYRVSNQPQHF.